Listed below are T cell receptor beta chains from one sample, sequenced in a study of blood T cell repertoires in COVID-19. Data came from immunoSEQ multiplex PCR; TCRdb stores just in-frame clones and leaves some out. The sample has roughly 100,000 clones; 80% to 90% are singletons. The sequenced material came from peripheral blood. These receptor sequences come from a man older than 75 with COVID-19, enrolled during active disease. Each CDR3 is given with its conserved first and last residue. The D gene is left open where the match is weak. Some rows mark clone size as missing; the rest say once, few, many or name a class of expanded clone.

TRBJ1-1 TRBV29-1 TRBD1 NA TGCAGCGTGAGACAGGGGGCGCGGGACACTGAAGCTTTCTTT CSVRQGARDTEAFF
TRBJ2-1 TRBV19 TRBD2 NA TGTGCCAGTAGTAACCTAGCGGGGCAGGGTAATGAGCAGTTCTTC CASSNLAGQGNEQFF
TRBJ2-7 TRBV2 TRBD2 NA TGTGCCAGCCATGGACTAGCGGGGCCTTCCTACGAGCAGTACTTC CASHGLAGPSYEQYF
TRBJ1-5 TRBV6-2/TRBV6-3 NA NA TGTGCCAGCAGTTACATGGGCAGGCAAAATCAGCCCCAGCATTTT CASSYMGRQNQPQHF
TRBJ2-7 TRBV29-1 NA NA TGCAGCGTTGAACAGGGGCCCGGGTACGAGCAGTACTTC CSVEQGPGYEQYF
TRBJ1-1 TRBV7-8 TRBD1 once TGTGCCAGCAGCTTAGCTTCAGGGGGTAACACTGAAGCTTTCTTT CASSLASGGNTEAFF
TRBJ1-1 TRBV5-1 NA NA TGCGCCAGCAGCTTGGGGGTAAGGCGTGCCGTAGGGGTACACACTGAAGCTTTCTTT CASSLGVRRAVGVHTEAFF
TRBJ2-4 TRBV10-1 NA NA TGCGCCAGCAGTGAGGTGGACAGAGAAAACATTCAGTACTTC CASSEVDRENIQYF
TRBJ1-1 TRBV28 NA NA TGTGCCAGCAGTTCGGTGGTGAACACTGAAGCTTTCTTT CASSSVVNTEAFF
TRBJ2-1 TRBV19 TRBD1 NA TGTGCCAGTAGTATGGGACAGGGCTCCTACAATGAGCAGTTCTTC CASSMGQGSYNEQFF
TRBJ2-5 TRBV21-1 NA NA TGTGCCAGCAGCAAAGATAGGGACACCACAAGCTCACAGTACTTC CASSKDRDTTSSQYF
TRBJ1-1 TRBV28 TRBD1 NA TGTGCCAGCAGTTTAGGGGGACAGGGTGAAGCTTTCTTT CASSLGGQGEAFF
TRBJ2-5 TRBV11-3 TRBD2 NA TGTGCCAGCAGCCGTGGCGGGAGTTGGGAGACCCAGTACTTC CASSRGGSWETQYF